One and the same sample provided the 11 T cell receptor beta chains below, sequenced in a study of T cells after yellow fever vaccination. TCRdb reanalysed the 5' RACE reads using MiXCR and keeps one entry per CDR3 protein. The sample lists 400,000 or so distinct CDR3 sequences; around 19% were seen once. This specimen was PBMCs, taken before the yellow fever booster vaccination. These receptors all come from a man younger than 35 who received the YFV17D yellow fever vaccine.

This chain links TRBV5-1 with TRBJ2-4; 7 positions agree with TRBD1. V was clipped by 0 bases and J by 0 bases; unmatched bases: 9. Germline CDR1 reads SGHRS; CDR2 reads YFSETQ. The CDR3 extends over 18 amino acids. CDR3 sequence: CASSLVPTGASAKNIQYF. In DNA form, the CDR3 reads TGCGCCAGCAGCTTGGTACCAACAGGGGCATCAGCCAAAAACATTCAGTACTTC.

This chain's CDR3 is CASSSGTGYEQYV. As DNA, the CDR3 is TGTGCCAGCAGCTCCGGGACAGGATACGAGCAGTACGTC. This sequence joins TRBV7-2 and TRBJ2-7; 8 bases align to TRBD1. V lost 4 bases, J lost 4 bases, and 3 bases stayed unmatched. CDR1 is SGHTA, CDR2 FQGNSA, per germline. The CDR3 length is 13 residues.

This clonotype was picked up a small number of times. CDR3 sequence: CASSLVPGRLIYEQYV. The CDR3 DNA is TGTGCCAGCAGCTTGGTACCGGGACGCCTAATCTACGAGCAGTACGTC. The J gene is TRBJ2-7, the V gene TRBV5-5; D may correspond to TRBD1 or TRBD2 (5 bases each). This CDR3 is 16 amino acids long. Per germline, CDR1 SGHKS and CDR2 YYEKEE (reference sequence). Between the trimmed V and J ends, which lost 0 bases and 3 bases, there was a span of 16 bases.

This clonotype was recorded a few times. The chain couples TRBV7-3 to TRBJ2-3; D unclear. V lost 2 bases to trimming and J lost 1 base, with 7 bases between them. Germline V gene sequence: CDR1 SGHTA, CDR2 FQGTGA. This CDR3 contains 14 residues. In DNA, the CDR3 is TGTGCCAGCAGCTTAGTCCTGGGCACAGATACGCAGTATTTT. Its protein product is CASSLVLGTDTQYF.

The chain employs TRBV12-3 or TRBV12-4 and TRBJ1-5; D uncertain. This CDR3 is built from 13 residues. Trimming took 3 bases from V and 7 from J, leaving 10 bases between them. CDR3: CASSLSQQQPQHF. CDR3 DNA sequence: TGTGCCAGCAGTTTGAGCCAGCAGCAGCCCCAGCATTTT.

This clonotype appeared a few times. As DNA, the CDR3 is TGCGCCAGCAGCATTACCACCGCCGGGGGCGGGGAGACCCAGTACTTC. Encoded protein: CASSITTAGGGETQYF. This chain uses TRBV5-1 with TRBJ2-5; TRBD1 or TRBD2 may be the D gene (6 bases each). The length of the CDR3 is 16 residues. Trimming cost V 4 bases and J 5 bases, with 21 bases left between them. Germline V gene data show CDR1 as SGHRS and CDR2 as YFSETQ. Supplemented by reference TRBV5-1 and TRBJ2-5, the full variable domain reads KAGVTQTPRYLIKTRGQQVTLSCSPISGHRSVSWYQQTPGQGLQFLFEYFSETQRNKGNFPGRFSGRQFSNSRSEMNVSTLELGDSALYLCASSITTAGGGETQYFGPGTRLLVL.

In this sample, this clonotype is hyperexpanded (1% or more). V usage is TRBV7-9 and J usage is TRBJ2-7; 8 nucleotides agree with TRBD2. CDR3 length: 14 amino acids. Germline values: CDR1 SEHNR, CDR2 FQNEAQ (reference sequence). The J segment lost 6 bases and the V segment lost 5 bases, leaving 9 bases of the junction unmatched. CDR3 loop: CASSAPAGVGEQYF. In DNA form, the CDR3 reads TGTGCCAGCAGCGCCCCAGCGGGGGTCGGCGAGCAGTACTTC.

The chain is built from TRBV5-1 and TRBJ1-1, with D possibly TRBD1 on 5 matching bases. Germline loops: CDR1 SGHRS, CDR2 YFSETQ. This CDR3 comprises 14 residues. Trimming removed 4 bases from V and 2 bases from J, with 12 bases in between. As DNA, the CDR3 is TGCGCCAGCAGCCCCGGGACGTCCAACACTGAAGCTTTCTTT. Encoded protein: CASSPGTSNTEAFF.

The genes are TRBV5-1 and TRBJ2-3, with D perhaps TRBD1 (6 bases). There are 15 residues in the CDR3. With 1 base removed from V and 4 bases from J, the gap between germline ends came to 13 bases. Germline V CDR1 and CDR2: SGHRS, YFSETQ. The CDR3 region is CASSLFQGRSDTQYF. Written as DNA, the CDR3 is TGCGCCAGCAGCTTGTTCCAGGGGCGGTCAGATACGCAGTATTTT.

There are a few counts of this clonotype. The chain links TRBV5-1 to TRBJ2-6; D call uncertain. The CDR3 length is 15 residues. Germline values: CDR1 SGHRS, CDR2 YFSETQ. V was cut by 1 base and J by 2 bases, with 7 bases left in between. The CDR3, as DNA: TGCGCCAGCAGCTTGAGGATTGCTGGGGCCAACGTCCTGACTTTC. Protein: CASSLRIAGANVLTF.

This clonotype was counted a few times. This sequence joins TRBV5-1 and TRBJ2-1; D remains ambiguous. Trimming stripped 0 bases from V and 8 bases from J, with 9 bases between. CDR1 and CDR2 from the germline V gene are SGHRS and YFSETQ. The CDR3 contains 13 residues. CDR3 nucleotide sequence: TGCGCCAGCAGCTTGGGCCCTACGGATGAGCAGTTCTTC. Residues: CASSLGPTDEQFF.